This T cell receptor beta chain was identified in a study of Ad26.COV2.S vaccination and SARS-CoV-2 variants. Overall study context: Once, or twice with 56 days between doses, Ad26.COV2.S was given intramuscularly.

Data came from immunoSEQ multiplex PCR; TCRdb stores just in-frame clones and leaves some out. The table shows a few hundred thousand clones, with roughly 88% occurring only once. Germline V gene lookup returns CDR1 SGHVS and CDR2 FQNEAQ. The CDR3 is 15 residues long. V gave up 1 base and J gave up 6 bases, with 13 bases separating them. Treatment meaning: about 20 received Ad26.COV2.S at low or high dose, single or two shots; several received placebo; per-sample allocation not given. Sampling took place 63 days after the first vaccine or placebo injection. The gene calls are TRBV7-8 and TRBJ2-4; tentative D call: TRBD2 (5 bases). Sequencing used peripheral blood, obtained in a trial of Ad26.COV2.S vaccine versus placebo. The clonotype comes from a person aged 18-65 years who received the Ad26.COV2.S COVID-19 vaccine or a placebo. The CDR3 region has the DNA TGTGCCAGCAGCTTAGGGGCCCCCGGACTAAACATTCAGTACTTC. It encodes CASSLGAPGLNIQYF. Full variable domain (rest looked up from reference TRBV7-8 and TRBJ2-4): GAGVSQSPRYKVAKRGQDVALRCDPISGHVSLFWYQQALGQGPEFLTYFQNEAQLDKSGLPSDRFFAERPEGSVSTLKIQRTQQEDSAVYLCASSLGAPGLNIQYFGAGTRLSVL.